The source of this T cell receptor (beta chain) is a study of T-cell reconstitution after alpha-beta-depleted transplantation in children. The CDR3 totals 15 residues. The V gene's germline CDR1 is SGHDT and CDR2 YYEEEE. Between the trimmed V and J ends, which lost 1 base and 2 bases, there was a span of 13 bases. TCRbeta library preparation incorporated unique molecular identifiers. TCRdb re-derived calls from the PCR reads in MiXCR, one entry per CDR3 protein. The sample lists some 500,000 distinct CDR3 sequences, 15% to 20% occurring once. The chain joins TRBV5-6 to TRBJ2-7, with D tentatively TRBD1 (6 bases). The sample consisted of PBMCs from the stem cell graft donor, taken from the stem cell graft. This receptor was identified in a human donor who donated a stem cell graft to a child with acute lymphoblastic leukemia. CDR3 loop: CASSLPGQPPYEQYF. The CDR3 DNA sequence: TGTGCCAGCAGCTTGCCGGGACAACCACCCTACGAGCAGTACTTC.